This record covers a single T cell receptor (beta chain). What antigen it recognizes has not been identified. No much larger clone exists at a distance of one base, and base qualities are not known. Libraries were constructed by the immunoSEQ multiplex PCR assay. The authors processed their data as follows. A statistical classification framework was developed to diagnose cytomegalovirus status using the catalog of TCR beta chain sequences. What TCRdb holds here is the immuneACCESS table cut down to in-frame rearrangements. Part of the clones is not present; checked against another copy, under half of the missing clones reflect an unresolved V gene, and the others are unexplained. V, J and clone size were drawn from that table, and D and trimming were deduced from the DNA. The sample contains 250,000 to 400,000 clones, roughly 87% of them found a single time. Of the sample, around 1% falls within the top ten clones.

The donors were included in the validation cohort of over a hundred subjects, a group kept apart from the roughly 730-subject first cohort. The entry originates in a study of cytomegalovirus exposure and HLA in healthy donors listed by TCRdb under 2017. Study-level background: According to a later analysis, one platform produced both the 110 or so validation repertoires and the 550 to 800 repertoires of the first cohort. The study was designed to test whether signatures of past pathogen exposure could be identified by cataloging public T cell receptors. Along with the roughly 670-subject first cohort, a separate validation cohort of some 130 different subjects was used. To predict cytomegalovirus infection status, the study combined high-throughput TCR immunosequencing, statistical association of individual TCRs with disease status, and machine learning. The paper as a whole reports these results and caveats: In a later analysis, TCRs clustered in the first cohort were found to also tend to co-occur in the roughly 130 validation repertoires, with 85% to 95% of cluster scores above 0. The classifier was reported to diagnose cytomegalovirus status with high specificity and sensitivity in both the original cohort and the validation cohort. The authors suggested that the approach could potentially be extended to other disease states and immunological phenotypes. Across donors, most TCR sequences were observed very rarely, whereas some public TCRs were present in many individuals. In the study, around 160 TCR beta chains were listed as associated with cytomegalovirus. All 120 or so repertoires were used to score co-occurrence in the validation cohort in a later analysis, because that analysis had no HLA typing for the cohort. In vitro tests confirmed that three of the cytomegalovirus-associated TCR beta chains recognize cytomegalovirus antigens.

V gives up 1 base and J gives up 6 bases, and the segment between their germline ends measures 19 bases. The germline V gene (reference sequence) provides CDR1 LNHNV and CDR2 YYDKDF. The CDR3 holds 17 amino acids from the cysteine to the phenylalanine. Left in the record is the CDR3 DNA by itself, 51 bases read in frame from the first base. This receptor was identified in a man aged 30 to 39 in good health and CMV-seronegative. The V gene is TRBV15 and the J gene is TRBJ1-5; TRBD1 is a possible D gene, resting on 5 matching bases. Sequenced material: PBMCs. The CDR3 protein: CATSRGRGGGSGQPQHF. The DNA sequence is TGTGCCACCAGCAGAGGGAGGGGCGGGGGGTCCGGTCAGCCCCAGCATTTT.